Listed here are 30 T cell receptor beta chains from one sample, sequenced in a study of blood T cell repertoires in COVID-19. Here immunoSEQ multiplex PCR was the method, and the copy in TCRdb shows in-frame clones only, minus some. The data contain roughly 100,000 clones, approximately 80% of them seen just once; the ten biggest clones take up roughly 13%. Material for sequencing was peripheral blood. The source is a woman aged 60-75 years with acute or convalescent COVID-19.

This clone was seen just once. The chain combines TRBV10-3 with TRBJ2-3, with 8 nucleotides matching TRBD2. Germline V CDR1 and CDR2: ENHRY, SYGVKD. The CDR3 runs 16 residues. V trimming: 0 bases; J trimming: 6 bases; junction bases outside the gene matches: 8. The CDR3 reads CAISESTGTRMDTQYF. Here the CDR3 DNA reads TGTGCCATCAGTGAGTCTACCGGGACTAGAATGGATACGCAGTATTTT.

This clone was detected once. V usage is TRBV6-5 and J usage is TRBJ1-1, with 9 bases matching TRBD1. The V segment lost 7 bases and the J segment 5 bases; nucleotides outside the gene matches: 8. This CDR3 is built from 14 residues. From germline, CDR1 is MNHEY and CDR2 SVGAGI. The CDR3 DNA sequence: TGTGCCAGCACTTCTGACAGGGGGAGGACTGAAGCTTTCTTT. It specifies CASTSDRGRTEAFF.

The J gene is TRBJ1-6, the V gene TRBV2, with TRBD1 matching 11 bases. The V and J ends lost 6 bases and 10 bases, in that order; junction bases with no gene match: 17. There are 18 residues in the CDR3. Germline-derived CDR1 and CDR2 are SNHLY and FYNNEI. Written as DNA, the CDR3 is TGTGCCAGCAGCTACCCAGGACAGGGGGCATTTTTGTTGTCACCCCTCCACTTT. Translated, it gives CASSYPGQGAFLLSPLHF.

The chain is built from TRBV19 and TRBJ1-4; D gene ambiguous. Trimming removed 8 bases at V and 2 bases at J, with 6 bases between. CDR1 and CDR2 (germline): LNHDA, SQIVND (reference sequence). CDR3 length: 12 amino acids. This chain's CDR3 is CASGGTNEKLFF. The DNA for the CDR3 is TGTGCCAGTGGCGGGACTAATGAAAAACTGTTTTTT.

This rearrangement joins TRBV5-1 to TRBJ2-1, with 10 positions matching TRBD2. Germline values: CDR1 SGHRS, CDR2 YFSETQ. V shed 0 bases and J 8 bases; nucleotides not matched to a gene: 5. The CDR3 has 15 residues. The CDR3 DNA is TGCGCCAGCAGCTTGGTACTAGCGGGAACCGATGAGCAGTTCTTC. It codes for CASSLVLAGTDEQFF.

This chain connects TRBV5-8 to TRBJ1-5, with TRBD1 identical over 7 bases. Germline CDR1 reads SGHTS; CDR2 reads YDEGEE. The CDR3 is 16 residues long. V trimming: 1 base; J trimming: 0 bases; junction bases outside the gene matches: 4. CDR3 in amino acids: CASSLRQGYSNQPQHF. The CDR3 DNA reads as TGTGCCAGCAGCTTGCGACAGGGCTATAGCAATCAGCCCCAGCATTTT.

CDR3 nucleotide sequence: TGCGCCAGCAGCTTGGGACTAGCGGAGAACAAAGATACGCAGTATTTT. Its protein is CASSLGLAENKDTQYF. This chain joins TRBV5-1 and TRBJ2-3; 9 bases match TRBD2. After removal of 0 bases from V and 5 bases from J, the junction contained 7 bases not matched to a gene. Germline loops: CDR1 SGHRS, CDR2 YFSETQ. The CDR3 has 16 amino acids.

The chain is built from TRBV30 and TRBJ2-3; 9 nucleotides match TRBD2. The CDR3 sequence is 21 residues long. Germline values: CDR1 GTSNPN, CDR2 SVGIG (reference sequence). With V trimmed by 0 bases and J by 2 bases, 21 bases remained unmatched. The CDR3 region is CAWSVRSGLAGPSVPTDTQYF. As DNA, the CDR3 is TGTGCCTGGAGTGTAAGGTCCGGGCTAGCGGGGCCCTCGGTACCCACAGATACGCAGTATTTT.

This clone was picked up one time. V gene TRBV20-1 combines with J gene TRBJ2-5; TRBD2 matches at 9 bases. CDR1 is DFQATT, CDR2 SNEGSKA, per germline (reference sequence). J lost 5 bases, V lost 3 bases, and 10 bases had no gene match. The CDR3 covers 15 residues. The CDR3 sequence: CSASDGRSGGETQYF. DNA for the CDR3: TGCAGTGCTAGTGACGGTCGCAGCGGGGGGGAGACCCAGTACTTC.

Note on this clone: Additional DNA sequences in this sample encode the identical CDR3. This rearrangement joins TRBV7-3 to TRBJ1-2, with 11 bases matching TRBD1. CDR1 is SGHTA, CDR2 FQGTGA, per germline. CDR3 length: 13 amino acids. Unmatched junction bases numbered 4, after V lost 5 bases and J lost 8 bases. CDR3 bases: TGTGCCAGCAGCAGGGACAGGGGGAGCGGCTACACCTTC. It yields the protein CASSRDRGSGYTF.

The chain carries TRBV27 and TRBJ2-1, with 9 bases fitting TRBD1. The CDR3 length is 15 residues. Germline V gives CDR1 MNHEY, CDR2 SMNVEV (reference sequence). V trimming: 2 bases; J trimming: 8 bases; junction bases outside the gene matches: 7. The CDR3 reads CASSLTGTGLDEQFF. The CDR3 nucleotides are TGTGCCAGCAGTTTAACCGGGACAGGGCTCGATGAGCAGTTCTTC.

The CDR3 is CASRKGQGYSSEQFF. The CDR3 nucleotides are TGTGCCAGCAGAAAGGGACAGGGATATAGTTCTGAGCAGTTCTTC. The J gene is TRBJ2-1, the V gene TRBV2; 9 bases align to TRBD1. Germline loops: CDR1 SNHLY, CDR2 FYNNEI. The CDR3 is made up of 15 amino acids. The V segment lost 6 bases and the J segment 9 bases; nucleotides outside the gene matches: 12.

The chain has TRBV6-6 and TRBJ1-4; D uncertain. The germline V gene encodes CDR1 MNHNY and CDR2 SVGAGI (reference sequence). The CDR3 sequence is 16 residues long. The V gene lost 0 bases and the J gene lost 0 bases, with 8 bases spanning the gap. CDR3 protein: CASSYSESATNEKLFF. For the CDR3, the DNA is TGTGCCAGCAGTTACTCGGAGAGCGCAACTAATGAAAAACTGTTTTTT.

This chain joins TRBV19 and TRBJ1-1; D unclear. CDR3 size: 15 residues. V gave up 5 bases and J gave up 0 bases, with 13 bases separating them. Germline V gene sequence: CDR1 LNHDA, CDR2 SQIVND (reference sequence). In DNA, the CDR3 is TGTGCCAGTAGTTCCTCTTATTATATGAACACTGAAGCTTTCTTT. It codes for CASSSSYYMNTEAFF.

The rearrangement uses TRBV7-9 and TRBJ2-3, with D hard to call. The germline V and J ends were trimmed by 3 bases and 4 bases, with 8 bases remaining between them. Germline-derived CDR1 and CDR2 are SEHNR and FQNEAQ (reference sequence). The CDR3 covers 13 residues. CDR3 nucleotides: TGTGCCAGCAGCTTCAGCGTCGCAGATACGCAGTATTTT. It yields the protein CASSFSVADTQYF.

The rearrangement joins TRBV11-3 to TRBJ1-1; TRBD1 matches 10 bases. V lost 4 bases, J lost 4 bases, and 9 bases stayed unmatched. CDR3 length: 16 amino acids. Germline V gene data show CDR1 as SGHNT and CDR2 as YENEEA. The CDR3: CASSSGQGNGVTEAFF. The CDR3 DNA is TGTGCCAGCAGCTCGGGACAGGGGAATGGGGTCACTGAAGCTTTCTTT.

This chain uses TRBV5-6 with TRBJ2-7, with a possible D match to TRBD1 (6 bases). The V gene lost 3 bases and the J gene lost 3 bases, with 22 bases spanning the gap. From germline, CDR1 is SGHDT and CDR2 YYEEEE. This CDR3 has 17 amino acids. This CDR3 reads CASSSRPGIPGDYEQYF. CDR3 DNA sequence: TGTGCCAGCAGCTCTCGCCCCGGGATCCCAGGGGACTACGAGCAGTACTTC.

The DNA for the CDR3 is TGCGCCAGCAGCCGCCCTGGACAGAATAACTATGGCTACACCTTC. Protein: CASSRPGQNNYGYTF. The chain recombines TRBV4-1 with TRBJ1-2; D perhaps matches TRBD1 (6 bases). V was pared by 4 bases and J by 1 base, with 13 bases between. The CDR3 is made up of 15 amino acids. Germline lookup yields CDR1 MGHRA and CDR2 YSYEKL.

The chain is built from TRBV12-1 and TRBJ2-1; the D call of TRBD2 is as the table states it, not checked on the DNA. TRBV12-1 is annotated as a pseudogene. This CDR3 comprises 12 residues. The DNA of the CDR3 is TGTGCCAGCGGTCCGGGCTACAATGAGCAGTTCTTC. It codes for CASGPGYNEQFF.

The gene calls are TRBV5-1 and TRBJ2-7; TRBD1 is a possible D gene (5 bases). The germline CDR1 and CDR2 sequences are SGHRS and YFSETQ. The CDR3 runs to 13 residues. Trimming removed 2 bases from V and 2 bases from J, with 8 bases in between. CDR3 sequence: CASSFQGAYEQYF. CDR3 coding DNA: TGCGCCAGCAGCTTTCAAGGGGCCTACGAGCAGTACTTC.

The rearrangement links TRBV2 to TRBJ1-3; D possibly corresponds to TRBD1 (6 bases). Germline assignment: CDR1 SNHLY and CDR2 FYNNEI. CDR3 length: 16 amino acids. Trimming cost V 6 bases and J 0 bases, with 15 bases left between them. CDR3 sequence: CASSKAGASSGNTIYF. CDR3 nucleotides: TGTGCCAGCAGCAAGGCAGGGGCTAGCTCTGGAAACACCATATATTTT.

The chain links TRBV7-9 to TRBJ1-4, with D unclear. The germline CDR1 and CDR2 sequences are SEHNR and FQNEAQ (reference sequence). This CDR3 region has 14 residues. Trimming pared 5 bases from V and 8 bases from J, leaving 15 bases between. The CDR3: CASSAQAREEKLFF. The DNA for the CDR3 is TGTGCCAGCAGCGCTCAGGCGCGCGAGGAAAAACTGTTTTTT.

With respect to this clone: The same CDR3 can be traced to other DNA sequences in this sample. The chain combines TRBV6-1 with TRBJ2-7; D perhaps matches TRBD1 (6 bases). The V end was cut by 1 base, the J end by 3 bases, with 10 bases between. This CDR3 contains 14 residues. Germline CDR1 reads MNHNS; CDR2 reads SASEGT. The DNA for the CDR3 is TGTGCCAGCAGTGAAGGGGGGACAAACTACGAGCAGTACTTC. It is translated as CASSEGGTNYEQYF.

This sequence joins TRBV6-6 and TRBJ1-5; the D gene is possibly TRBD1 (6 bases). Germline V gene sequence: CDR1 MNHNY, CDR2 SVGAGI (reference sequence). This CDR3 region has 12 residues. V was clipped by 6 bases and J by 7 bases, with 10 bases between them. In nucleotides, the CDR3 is TGTGCCAGCAGGGCAGGGGAACAGCCCCAGCATTTT. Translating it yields CASRAGEQPQHF.

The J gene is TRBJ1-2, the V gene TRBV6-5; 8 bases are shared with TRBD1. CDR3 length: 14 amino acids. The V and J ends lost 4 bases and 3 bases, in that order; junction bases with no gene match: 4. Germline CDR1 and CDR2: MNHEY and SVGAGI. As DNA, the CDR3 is TGTGCCAGCAGTTCAGGGGGCAGGCACTATGGCTACACCTTC. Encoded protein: CASSSGGRHYGYTF.

CDR3 in amino acids: CASSRSQGESGYTF. DNA for the CDR3: TGTGCCAGCAGTCGCAGTCAGGGGGAGAGTGGCTACACCTTC. J is TRBJ1-2 and V is TRBV6-5; 7 nucleotides match TRBD1. The V and J ends lost 5 bases and 7 bases, in that order; junction bases with no gene match: 10. CDR1 is MNHEY and CDR2 is SVGAGI in the germline V gene. The CDR3 length is 14 residues.

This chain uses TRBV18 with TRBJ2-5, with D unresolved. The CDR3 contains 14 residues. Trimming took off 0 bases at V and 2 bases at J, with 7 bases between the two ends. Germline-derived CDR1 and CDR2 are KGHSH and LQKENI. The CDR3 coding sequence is TGTGCCAGCTCACCACCTTTCAGACAAGAGACCCAGTACTTC. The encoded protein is CASSPPFRQETQYF.

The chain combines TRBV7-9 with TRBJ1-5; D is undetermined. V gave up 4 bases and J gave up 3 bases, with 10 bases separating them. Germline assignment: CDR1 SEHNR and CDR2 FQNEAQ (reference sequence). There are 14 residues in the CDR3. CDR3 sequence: CASSSTGDNQPQHF. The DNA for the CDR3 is TGTGCCAGCAGCTCCACTGGAGACAATCAGCCCCAGCATTTT.

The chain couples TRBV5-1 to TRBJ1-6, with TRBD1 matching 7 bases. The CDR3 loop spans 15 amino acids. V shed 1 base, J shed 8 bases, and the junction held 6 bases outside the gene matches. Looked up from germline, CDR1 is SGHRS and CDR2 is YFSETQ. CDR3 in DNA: TGCGCCAGCAGCTTGTGGACAGGAGTGGATTCACCCCTCCACTTT. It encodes CASSLWTGVDSPLHF.

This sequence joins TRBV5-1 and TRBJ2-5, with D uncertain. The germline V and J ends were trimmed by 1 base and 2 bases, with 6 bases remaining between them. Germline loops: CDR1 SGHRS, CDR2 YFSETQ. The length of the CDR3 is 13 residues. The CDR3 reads CASSLFEQETQYF. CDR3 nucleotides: TGCGCCAGCAGCTTGTTTGAGCAAGAGACCCAGTACTTC.